Reported below is one TCR beta chain. CDR1 SGDLS and CDR2 YYNGEE come from the germline V gene. Trimming took off 2 bases at V and 2 bases at J, with 7 bases between the two ends. This CDR3 is 14 amino acids long. The entry originates in a study of cytomegalovirus exposure and HLA in healthy donors. PCR used 60 Vbeta primers and 13 Jbeta primers. Measured with immunoSEQ multiplex PCR; TCRdb has only the in-frame clones, and not every one. This sample yields about 89,000 clones, of which about 85% are seen a single time; 3% to 4% belongs to the top ten. The sample consisted of PBMCs. V and J are TRBV9 and TRBJ2-2; D ambiguous. The source is a female donor in good health and CMV-seropositive. CDR3 sequence: CASSVGRNTGELFF. The CDR3 bases are TGTGCCAGCAGCGTGGGCAGAAACACCGGGGAGCTGTTTTTT.